The clone carrying this T cell receptor beta chain showed up many times. Its antigen is not identified. Time point of the sample: newly diagnosed GD, antithyroid drugs for less than 3 months. Researchers made the TCR library from RNA that was extracted from PBMCs. This specimen comes from a study of regulatory T cells in long-lasting Graves disease. Study-wide results and limits: Among the persistent patients, about 3,000 public clonotypes were shared, more than the 750 to 1,000 shared among new patients.

According to the study, TCR beta libraries were built with iRepertoire HTBI primers and CDR3-region Arm-PCR. TCRdb reanalysed the multiplex PCR reads using MiXCR and keeps one entry per CDR3 protein. The sample records hundreds of thousands of distinct CDR3 sequences, about 13% being singletons. The data also belong to a second study, concerning T cells in Graves' hyperthyroidism and ophthalmopathy. As that report states: An absence of ophthalmopathy progression within 18 months meant stable Graves' hyperthyroidism.

The sequencing here drew on peripheral blood mononuclear cells (PBMCs), taken at new diagnosis, from a patient treated with antithyroid drugs. This TCR derives from a man aged 25-45 years with Graves disease.

The CDR3 region is CSVLGPLADEQFF. Written as DNA, the CDR3 is TGCAGCGTTTTAGGACCCCTAGCGGACGAGCAGTTCTTC. The V gene is TRBV29-1, the J gene TRBJ2-1, with TRBD2 matching 7 bases. The CDR3 length is 13 residues. Germline V CDR1 and CDR2: SQVTM, ANQGSEA. J gave up 10 bases and V 5 bases, and 11 bases lay outside the gene matches.